The 15 T cell receptor beta chains given below trace back to one sample, sequenced in a study of T cell responses to AZD1222 COVID-19 vaccine. Profiled with immunoSEQ multiplex PCR; TCRdb holds only in-frame clones, not every one. The sample has some 80,000 clones; roughly 80% are singletons. Material: peripheral blood, obtained 28 days after the second dose of the MenACWY control vaccine. These receptors were collected from an adult who received the MenACWY meningococcal vaccine as a control.

The chain joins TRBV14 to TRBJ2-3, with D hard to call. Trimming left V 0 bases short and J 6 bases short, with 10 bases between. CDR1 is SGHDN and CDR2 is FVKESK in the germline V gene. This CDR3 is 14 amino acids long. CDR3 region: CASSQDLLGDTQYF. The CDR3 DNA reads TGTGCCAGCAGCCAAGATCTTTTAGGGGATACGCAGTATTTT.

J is TRBJ2-1 and V is TRBV6-5; no firm D call. Trimming shortened V by 6 bases and J by 6 bases, and 18 bases separated the two germline ends. The length of the CDR3 is 15 residues. The germline CDR1 and CDR2 sequences are MNHEY and SVGAGI. Here the CDR3 DNA reads TGTGCCAGCAGGCCCGGACCGATACCAATCAATGAGCAGTTCTTC. This gives the protein CASRPGPIPINEQFF.

V and J are TRBV2 and TRBJ1-6; TRBD1 aligns across 9 bases. Looked up from germline, CDR1 is SNHLY and CDR2 is FYNNEI. This CDR3 is built from 15 residues. V trimming: 6 bases; J trimming: 5 bases; junction bases outside the gene matches: 5. CDR3 DNA sequence: TGTGCCAGCAGGAGGGGACAGGGAAATAATTCACCCCTCCACTTT. It translates to CASRRGQGNNSPLHF.

The sample holds a few counts of this clone. In DNA, the CDR3 is TGTGCCTGGAGTGCGGGGGAGGTGCAGCCCCAGCATTTT. Protein: CAWSAGEVQPQHF. The chain joins TRBV30 to TRBJ1-5; weak D call: TRBD1 (5 bases). The CDR3 runs to 13 residues. The germline gives CDR1 GTSNPN, CDR2 SVGIG (reference sequence). V lost 1 base and J 7 bases, leaving 11 bases between the germline ends.

This rearrangement joins TRBV18 to TRBJ1-2; D is perhaps TRBD1 (5 bases). The CDR3 runs to 15 residues. Germline V CDR1 and CDR2: KGHSH, LQKENI. V was clipped by 0 bases and J by 8 bases, with 16 bases between them. The CDR3 sequence is CASSPPQGGTGGYTF. The CDR3 bases are TGTGCCAGCTCACCACCTCAGGGCGGAACTGGGGGCTACACCTTC. The whole variable domain, filled in from reference TRBV18 and TRBJ1-2, reads NAGVMQNPRHLVRRRGQEARLRCSPMKGHSHVYWYRQLPEEGLKFMVYLQKENIIDESGMPKERFSAEFPKEGPSILRIQQVVRGDSAAYFCASSPPQGGTGGYTFGSGTRLTVV.

This chain links TRBV6-4 with TRBJ2-5; D possibly corresponds to TRBD1 (6 bases). Germline V gene lookup returns CDR1 MRHNA and CDR2 SNTAGT. V dropped 6 bases and J dropped 1 base, with 15 bases sitting between them. The length of the CDR3 is 15 residues. The CDR3 nucleotides are TGTGCCAGCAGCGCTACAGGGAGCCCCCAAGAGACCCAGTACTTC. Protein sequence: CASSATGSPQETQYF.

This clone has only a few counts. The chain has TRBV4-3 and TRBJ2-3, with TRBD1 matching over 8 bases. The CDR3 spans 13 residues. Germline CDR1 reads LGHNA; CDR2 reads YSLEER. V shed 4 bases and J 10 bases; nucleotides not matched to a gene: 7. CDR3 in DNA: TGCGCCAGCAGCCCCCTGACAGGGGTCGCGCAGTATTTT. As protein: CASSPLTGVAQYF.

There are a few counts of this clone. The rearrangement uses TRBV7-9 and TRBJ1-4; maybe TRBD1 (5 bases). This CDR3 has 19 amino acids. Per germline, CDR1 SEHNR and CDR2 FQNEAQ (reference sequence). The V end lost 5 bases, the J end lost 7 bases, and 29 bases lay between the germline ends. CDR3: CASSHIKTQGGGFGEKLFF. The CDR3 region has the DNA TGTGCCAGCAGCCACATAAAAACGCAGGGTGGGGGTTTCGGTGAAAAACTGTTTTTT. Based on the CDR3 plus reference TRBV7-9 and TRBJ1-4, the full variable domain is DTGVSQNPRHKITKRGQNVTFRCDPISEHNRLYWYRQTLGQGPEFLTYFQNEAQLEKSRLLSDRFSAERPKGSFSTLEIQRTEQGDSAMYLCASSHIKTQGGGFGEKLFFGSGTQLSVL.

The chain employs TRBV6-5 and TRBJ1-2; D call uncertain. V was pared by 10 bases and J by 4 bases, with 16 bases between. Germline CDR1 is MNHEY and CDR2 is SVGAGI. The CDR3 runs 13 residues. The CDR3 DNA follows: TGTGCCATCTCCGTTGGGCCAAGCTATGGCTACACCTTC. Translation gives CAISVGPSYGYTF.

With regard to this clone: The sample holds other DNA sequences that translate to the same CDR3. The rearrangement links TRBV6-2 or TRBV6-3 to TRBJ2-5; D is uncertain. The V and J ends lost 2 bases and 4 bases respectively, with 2 bases between them. In germline, CDR1 is MNHEY, CDR2 SVGEGT. The length of the CDR3 is 11 residues. CDR3 protein: CASSYGETQYF. The CDR3, as DNA: TGTGCCAGCAGTTACGGAGAGACCCAGTACTTC.

The genes are TRBV28 and TRBJ2-3; D call uncertain. The CDR3 runs 15 residues. V lost 5 bases and J 2 bases, leaving 14 bases between the germline ends. Per the germline V gene, CDR1 is MDHEN and CDR2 is SYDVKM. The CDR3 protein is CASSGRPPFTDTQYF. The DNA for the CDR3 is TGTGCCAGCAGTGGTCGGCCCCCATTCACAGATACGCAGTATTTT.

CDR3 sequence (DNA): TGTGCCAGCAACACGGATTTCGGCTACACCTTC. Protein product: CASNTDFGYTF. The gene calls are TRBV28 and TRBJ1-2; D is ambiguous. CDR1 is MDHEN and CDR2 is SYDVKM in the germline V gene. The CDR3 has 11 amino acids. Trimming pared 7 bases from V and 8 bases from J, leaving 11 bases between.

The chain uses TRBV11-2 and TRBJ2-1; 7 bases are a match to TRBD1. Germline V gene data show CDR1 as SGHAT and CDR2 as FQNNGV. The CDR3 loop spans 15 amino acids. After removal of 3 bases from V and 8 bases from J, the junction contained 10 bases not matched to a gene. CDR3 nucleotide sequence: TGTGCCAGCAGCTTGCGAGTGGCCCAGGGGGATGAGCAGTTCTTC. It yields the protein CASSLRVAQGDEQFF. Looking up the rest from reference TRBV11-2 and TRBJ2-1 gives the full variable domain: EAGVAQSPRYKIIEKRQSVAFWCNPISGHATLYWYQQILGQGPKLLIQFQNNGVVDDSQLPKDRFSAERLKGVDSTLKIQPAKLEDSAVYLCASSLRVAQGDEQFFGPGTRLTVL.

The CDR3 region is CASRGLAGGYEQFF. The CDR3, as DNA: TGTGCCAGCAGAGGACTAGCGGGAGGGTATGAGCAGTTCTTC. The V call is TRBV27, the J call TRBJ2-1, with 15 bases matching TRBD2. The V and J ends lost 6 bases and 8 bases, in that order; junction bases with no gene match: 2. The CDR3 length is 14 residues. The germline gives CDR1 MNHEY, CDR2 SMNVEV (reference sequence).

V usage is TRBV6-1 and J usage is TRBJ1-1, with D perhaps matching TRBD1 (6 bases). The V end was cut by 2 bases, the J end by 2 bases, with 9 bases between. There are 14 residues in the CDR3. CDR1 is MNHNS and CDR2 is SASEGT in the germline V gene. CDR3 protein: CASSENRANTEAFF. The CDR3 DNA sequence: TGTGCCAGCAGTGAAAACAGGGCCAACACTGAAGCTTTCTTT.